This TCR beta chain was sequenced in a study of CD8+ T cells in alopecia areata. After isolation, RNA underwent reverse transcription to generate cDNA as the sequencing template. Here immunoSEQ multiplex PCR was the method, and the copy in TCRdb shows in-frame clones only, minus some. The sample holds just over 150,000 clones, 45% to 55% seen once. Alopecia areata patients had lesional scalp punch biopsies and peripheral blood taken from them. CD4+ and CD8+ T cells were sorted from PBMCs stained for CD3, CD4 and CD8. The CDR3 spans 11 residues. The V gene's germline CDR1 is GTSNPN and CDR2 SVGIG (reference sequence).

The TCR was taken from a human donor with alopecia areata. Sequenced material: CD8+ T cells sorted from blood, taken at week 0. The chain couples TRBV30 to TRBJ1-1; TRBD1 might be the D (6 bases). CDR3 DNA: TGTGCTGCAAAGGGGGACACTGAAGCTTTCTTT. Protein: CAAKGDTEAFF.